This record covers a single TCR beta chain. As handled by the study authors: Amplification of reference gene primers was used by the study to estimate nucleated cell counts. Here immunoSEQ multiplex PCR was the method, and the copy in TCRdb shows in-frame clones only, minus some. V and J calls and clone size are as listed in that table; D and trimming were resolved from the DNA. The sample contains approximately 90,000 clones, approximately 80% of which appear only once. The data originate from a study of blood T cell repertoires in COVID-19. Study in general: Donors in the United States, Italy and Spain gave samples during acute or convalescent COVID-19. PBMCs, B-cell-depleted T cells, or T cells provided the cDNA or gDNA that made up the material.

CDR3 size: 13 residues. The ends lost 2 bases at V and 1 base at J; junction bases unmatched: 0. Looked up from germline, CDR1 is SQVTM and CDR2 is ANQGSEA. Sample: peripheral blood. The rearrangement joins TRBV29-1 to TRBJ2-3; 7 bases match TRBD1. This receptor was taken from a woman of 80 years or more with active or convalescent COVID-19. The CDR3 nucleotides are TGCAGCGTTGAAACAGGGGGCACAGATACGCAGTATTTT. Its translation: CSVETGGTDTQYF.